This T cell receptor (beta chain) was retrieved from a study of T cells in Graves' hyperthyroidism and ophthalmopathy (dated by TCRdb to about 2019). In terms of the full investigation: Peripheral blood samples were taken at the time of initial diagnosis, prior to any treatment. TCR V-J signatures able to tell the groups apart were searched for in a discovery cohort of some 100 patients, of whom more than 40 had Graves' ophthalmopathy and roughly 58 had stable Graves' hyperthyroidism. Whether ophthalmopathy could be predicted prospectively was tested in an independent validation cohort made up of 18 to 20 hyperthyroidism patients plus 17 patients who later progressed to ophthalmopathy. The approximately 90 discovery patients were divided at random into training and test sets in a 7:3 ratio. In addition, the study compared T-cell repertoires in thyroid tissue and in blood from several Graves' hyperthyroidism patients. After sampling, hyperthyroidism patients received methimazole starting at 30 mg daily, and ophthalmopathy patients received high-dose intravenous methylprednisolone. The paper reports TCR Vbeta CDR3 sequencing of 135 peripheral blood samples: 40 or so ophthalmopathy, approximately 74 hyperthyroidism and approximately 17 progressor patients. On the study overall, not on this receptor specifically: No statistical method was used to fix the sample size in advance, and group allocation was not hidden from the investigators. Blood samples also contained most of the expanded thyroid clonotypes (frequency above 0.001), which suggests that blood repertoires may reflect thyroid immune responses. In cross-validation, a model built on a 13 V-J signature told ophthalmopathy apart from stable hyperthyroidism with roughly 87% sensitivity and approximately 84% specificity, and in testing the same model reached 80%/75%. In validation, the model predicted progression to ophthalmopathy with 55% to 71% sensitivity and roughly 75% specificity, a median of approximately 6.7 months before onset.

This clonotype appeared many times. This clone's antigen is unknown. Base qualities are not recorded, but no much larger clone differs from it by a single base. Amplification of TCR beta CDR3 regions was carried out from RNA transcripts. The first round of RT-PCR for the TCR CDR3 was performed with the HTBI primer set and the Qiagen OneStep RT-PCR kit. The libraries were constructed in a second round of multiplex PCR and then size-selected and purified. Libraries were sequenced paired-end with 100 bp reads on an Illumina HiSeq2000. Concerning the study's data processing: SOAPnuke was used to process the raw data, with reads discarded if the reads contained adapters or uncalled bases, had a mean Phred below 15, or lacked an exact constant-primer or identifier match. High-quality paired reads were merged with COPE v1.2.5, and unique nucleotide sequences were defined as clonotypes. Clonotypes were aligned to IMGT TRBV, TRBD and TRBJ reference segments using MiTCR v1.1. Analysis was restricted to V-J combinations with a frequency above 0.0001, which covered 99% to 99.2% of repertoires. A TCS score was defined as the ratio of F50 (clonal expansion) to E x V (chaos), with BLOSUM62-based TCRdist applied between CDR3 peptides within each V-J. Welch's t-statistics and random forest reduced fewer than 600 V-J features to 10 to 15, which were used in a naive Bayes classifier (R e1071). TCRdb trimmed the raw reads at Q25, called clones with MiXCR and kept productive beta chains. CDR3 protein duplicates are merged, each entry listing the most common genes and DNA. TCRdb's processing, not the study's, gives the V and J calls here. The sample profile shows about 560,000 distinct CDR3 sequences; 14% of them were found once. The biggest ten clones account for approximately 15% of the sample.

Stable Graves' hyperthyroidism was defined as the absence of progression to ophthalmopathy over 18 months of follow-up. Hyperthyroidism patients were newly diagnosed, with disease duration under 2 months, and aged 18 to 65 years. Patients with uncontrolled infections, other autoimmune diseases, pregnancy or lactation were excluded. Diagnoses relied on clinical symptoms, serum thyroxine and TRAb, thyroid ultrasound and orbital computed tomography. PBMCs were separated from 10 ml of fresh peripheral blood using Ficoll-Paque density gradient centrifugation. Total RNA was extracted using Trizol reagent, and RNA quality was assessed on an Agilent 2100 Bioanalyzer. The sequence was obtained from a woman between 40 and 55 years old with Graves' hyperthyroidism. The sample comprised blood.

The DNA reads as follows: TGTGCCAGCAGCGGTATGGACAGGGTGAGCACCGGGGAGCTGTTTTTT. This translates into CASSGMDRVSTGELFF. The sequence links TRBV11-2 to TRBJ2-2; 8 of the junction bases match TRBD1. CDR1 and CDR2, per the germline V gene, are SGHAT and FQNNGV. The V end gives up 5 bases and the J end 4 bases, leaving 9 bases in the junction not matched to a gene. Including cysteine and phenylalanine, the CDR3 has 16 amino acids. The read is trimmed to its CDR3 DNA, 48 bases read in frame from base 1.